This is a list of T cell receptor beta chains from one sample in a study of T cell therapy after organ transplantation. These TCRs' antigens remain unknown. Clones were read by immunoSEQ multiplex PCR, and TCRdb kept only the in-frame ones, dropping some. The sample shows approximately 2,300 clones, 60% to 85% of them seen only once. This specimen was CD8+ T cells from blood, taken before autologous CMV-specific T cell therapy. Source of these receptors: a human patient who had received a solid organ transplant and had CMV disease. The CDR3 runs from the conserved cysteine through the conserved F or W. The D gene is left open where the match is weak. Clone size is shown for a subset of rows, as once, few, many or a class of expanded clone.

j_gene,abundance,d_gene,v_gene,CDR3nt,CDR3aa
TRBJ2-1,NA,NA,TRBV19,TGTGCCAGTAGTATCGGGCACAATGAGCAGTTCTTC,CASSIGHNEQFF
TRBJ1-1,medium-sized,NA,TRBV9,TGTGCCAGCAGCCCAGAGGGGGGCGGAGGAACTGAAGCTTTCTTT,CASSPEGGGGTEAFF
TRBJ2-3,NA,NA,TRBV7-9,TGTGCCAGCAGCCCTCGGACGGCTGCGGCAGATACGCAGTATTTT,CASSPRTAAADTQYF
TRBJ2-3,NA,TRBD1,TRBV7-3,TGTGCCAGCAGCTCGGGACAGGGTTCAGATACGCAGTATTTT,CASSSGQGSDTQYF
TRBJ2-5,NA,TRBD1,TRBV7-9,TGTGCCAGCAGCTTACCCGGGACAGGGGTCGTGGAGACCCAGTACTTC,CASSLPGTGVVETQYF
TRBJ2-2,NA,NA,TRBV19,TGTGCCAGTAGTATAGGGTCTCTAGCCGCCGGGGAGCTGTTTTTT,CASSIGSLAAGELFF
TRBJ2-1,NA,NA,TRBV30,TGTGCCTGGAGTGTACTAGGGTACAATGAGCAGTTCTTC,CAWSVLGYNEQFF
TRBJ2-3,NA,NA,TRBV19,TGTGCCAGTAGTATGGTTTGGGGGTGGACAGATACGCAGTATTTT,CASSMVWGWTDTQYF
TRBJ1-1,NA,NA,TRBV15,TGTGCCACCAGCAGAGAAGGTACAGGGACTAACACTGAAGCTTTCTTT,CATSREGTGTNTEAFF
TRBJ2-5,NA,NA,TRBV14,TGTGCCAGCAGCCAAGTGGGGTTCAAGGAGACCCAGTACTTC,CASSQVGFKETQYF
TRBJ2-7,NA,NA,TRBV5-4,TGTGCCAGCAGCAGGGGTTACGAGCAGTACTTC,CASSRGYEQYF
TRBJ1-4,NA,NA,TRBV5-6,TGTGCCAGCAGCTTAGGGATGGCTAATGAAAAACTGTTTTTT,CASSLGMANEKLFF
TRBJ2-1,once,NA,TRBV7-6,TGTGCCAGCTCCAAAGATGGGAGCTCCTACAATGAGCAGTTCTTC,CASSKDGSSYNEQFF
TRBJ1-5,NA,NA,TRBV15,TGTGCCACCAGCCCCAACAGTGTTCATCAGCCCCAGCATTTT,CATSPNSVHQPQHF
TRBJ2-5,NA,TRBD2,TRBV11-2,TGTGCCAGCAGCGTACTTCTAGCGGGCAGGGAGACCCAGTACTTC,CASSVLLAGRETQYF
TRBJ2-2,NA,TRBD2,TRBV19,TGTGCCAGTATAGTGACTAGCGGGCCGAACACCGGGGAGCTGTTTTTT,CASIVTSGPNTGELFF
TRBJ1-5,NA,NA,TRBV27,TGTGCCAGCAGTTTGGTTCAGGGGAATCAGCCCCAGCATTTT,CASSLVQGNQPQHF
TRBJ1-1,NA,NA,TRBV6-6,TGTGCCAGCAGTTACCCGTCGGGTTCTGAAGCTTTCTTT,CASSYPSGSEAFF
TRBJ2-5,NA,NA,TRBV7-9,TGTGCCAGCAGCTTCCCCCTCCGGGACAACCAAGAGACCCAGTACTTC,CASSFPLRDNQETQYF
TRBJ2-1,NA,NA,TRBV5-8,TGTGCCAGCAGCTTGGGTAGGCAGTTCTTC,CASSLGRQFF
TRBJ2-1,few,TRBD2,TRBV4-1,TGCGCCAGCAGCCAAGAGTCTAGCGGGATCTCCTACAATGAGCAGTTCTTC,CASSQESSGISYNEQFF
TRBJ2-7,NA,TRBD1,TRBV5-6,TGTGCCAGCAGGGCCGGGACAGGGCTCTACGAGCAGTACTTC,CASRAGTGLYEQYF
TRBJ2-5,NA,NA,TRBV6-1,TGTGCCAGCAGTGAAGCGCCAGGGGGAGGGCTAGCGGGTCAAGAGACCCAGTACTTC,CASSEAPGGGLAGQETQYF
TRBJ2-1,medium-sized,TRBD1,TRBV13,TGTGCCAGCAGCTTACCCACTACAGGGGATGAGCAGTTCTTC,CASSLPTTGDEQFF
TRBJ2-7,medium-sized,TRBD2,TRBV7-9,TGTGCCAGCAGCTCCTTCCCGGGACTAGGATGGGACGAGCAGTACTTC,CASSSFPGLGWDEQYF
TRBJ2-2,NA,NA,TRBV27,TGTGCCAGTTCTATCTCCCGCGGCGGATGGCCGAACACCGGGGAGCTGTTTTTT,CASSISRGGWPNTGELFF
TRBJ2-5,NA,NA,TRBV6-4,TGTGCCAGCAGTGAAGGAACAAGTGGCCAAGAGACCCAGTACTTC,CASSEGTSGQETQYF
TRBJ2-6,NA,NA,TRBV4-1,TGCGCCAGCAGCGGGGAACCACAAAGTCGGGCCAACGTCCTGACTTTC,CASSGEPQSRANVLTF
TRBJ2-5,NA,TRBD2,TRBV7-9,TGTGCCAGCAGCTTAGCGGGAGCGGGGGACCAAGAGACCCAGTACTTC,CASSLAGAGDQETQYF